These 18 T cell receptor beta chains were sequenced from one sample in a study of blood T cells in healthy people across ages (dated by TCRdb to the mid-2010s). Library prep was done by 5' RACE. The listed sequencing device is Illumina HiSeq 2500. A second PCR of about 7 to 12 cycles was run with a J-beta primer mix and a sample-barcoded 5' primer. TCRdb trimmed public reads at Q25 via fastp, called clones via MiXCR and kept in-frame beta chains. When rows share a CDR3 protein, they turn into one entry using the most common DNA and genes. Recorded for this sample are about 780,000 distinct CDR3 sequences; about 45% of them occurred a single time. Approximately 18% of the sample rests with the top ten. Sequencing was performed on blood. These receptors originate from an elderly man in good health.

The rearrangement uses TRBV30 and TRBJ2-5; TRBD2 matches 7 bases. With V trimmed by 1 base and J by 1 base, 3 bases remained unmatched. The CDR3 is 14 residues long. CDR1 is GTSNPN, CDR2 SVGIG, per germline (reference sequence). The CDR3 reads CAWSALALQETQYF. As DNA, the CDR3 is TGTGCCTGGAGTGCACTAGCGCTCCAAGAGACCCAGTACTTC.

Only a few counts were recorded for this clonotype. The chain is built from TRBV9 and TRBJ2-5; TRBD1 is a possible D gene (6 bases). With the DNA end fitting TRBJ2-7 better, the J assignment may be wrong. Germline V lookup: CDR1 SGDLS, CDR2 YYNGEE. The CDR3 has 14 amino acids. The CDR3 sequence: CASSAQGSSHEQYF. As DNA, the CDR3 is TGTGCCAGCAGCGCTCAGGGGTCATCCCACGAGCAGTACTTC.

The chain is built from TRBV5-1 and TRBJ2-3, with 14 bases aligning to TRBD2. The length of the CDR3 is 17 residues. The J segment lost 6 bases and the V segment lost 0 bases, leaving 6 bases of the junction unmatched. Germline assignment: CDR1 SGHRS and CDR2 YFSETQ. As DNA, the CDR3 is TGCGCCAGCAGCTTGGAGGGGACTAGCGGGAGACCCGATACGCAGTATTTT. This codes for CASSLEGTSGRPDTQYF.

This clonotype was counted only a few times. The chain joins TRBV20-1 to TRBJ2-1; 8 nucleotides line up with TRBD2. Trimming cost V 1 base and J 7 bases; bases outside gene matches: 9. CDR3 size: 15 residues. Per germline, CDR1 DFQATT and CDR2 SNEGSKA (reference sequence). CDR3 protein: CSARVSIAGRNEQFF. The CDR3 DNA reads TGCAGTGCTAGAGTCTCGATAGCGGGAAGGAATGAGCAGTTCTTC.

This clonotype was seen a handful of times. An end of the junction differs from the germline gene, which may be a read error. The CDR3 DNA sequence: TGTGCTAGCAGCTTAGACAGGGACCATGAGCAGTTCTTC. Protein: CASSLDRDHEQFF. The chain has TRBV7-7 and TRBJ2-1; the match to TRBD1 covers 7 bases. Germline V CDR1 and CDR2: SSHAT, FNYEAQ (reference sequence). The CDR3 runs to 13 residues.

The V gene is TRBV4-3, the J gene TRBJ1-5; D gene unclear. V was cut by 1 base and J by 3 bases, with 13 bases left in between. Germline lookup yields CDR1 LGHNA and CDR2 YSLEER. The CDR3 spans 16 residues. The CDR3, as DNA: TGCGCCAGCAGCCAAGGGGTAGGGCAGCCCAATCAGCCCCAGCATTTT. Protein sequence: CASSQGVGQPNQPQHF.

The chain links TRBV27 to TRBJ2-6, with 9 positions matching TRBD1. V dropped 5 bases and J dropped 1; count of bases not matched to a gene: 9. The germline V gene encodes CDR1 MNHEY and CDR2 SMNVEV (reference sequence). The CDR3 has 18 amino acids. The DNA of the CDR3 is TGTGCCAGCAGTAGAAGGGGACAGGGAGAGTCTGGGGCCAACGTCCTGACTTTC. Protein: CASSRRGQGESGANVLTF.

This rearrangement joins TRBV6-5 to TRBJ2-3; D uncertain. The CDR3 length is 16 residues. Per the germline V gene, CDR1 is MNHEY and CDR2 is SVGAGI. The germline V and J ends were trimmed by 4 bases and 1 base, with 15 bases remaining between them. The CDR3 bases are TGTGCCAGCAGTTCGAGAGGACCAGTTGGCACAGATACGCAGTATTTT. It codes for CASSSRGPVGTDTQYF.

This clonotype appeared a few times. The chain is built from TRBV12-3 or TRBV12-4 and TRBJ2-7; 7 bases line up with TRBD1. V shed 7 bases, J shed 7 bases, and the junction held 19 bases outside the gene matches. The CDR3 runs to 16 residues. This chain's CDR3 is CASTIRSGQLEGEQYF. CDR3 DNA sequence: TGTGCCAGCACCATTCGGTCGGGACAGCTAGAGGGTGAGCAGTACTTC.

In this sample, this clonotype turned up a few times. This sequence joins TRBV4-2 and TRBJ2-3; 11 bases are shared with TRBD2. The CDR3 loop spans 21 amino acids. With 0 bases clipped from V and 3 bases from J, the junction kept 17 bases outside the gene matches. Germline CDR1 reads LGHNA; CDR2 reads YNFKEQ. The CDR3 bases are TGTGCCAGCAGCCAAGAGCCACTAGCGGGAGCGTTTGGGACCGGAACAGATACGCAGTATTTT. As protein: CASSQEPLAGAFGTGTDTQYF.

The genes are TRBV20-1 and TRBJ2-3, with 7 bases fitting TRBD2. Germline V gene data show CDR1 as DFQATT and CDR2 as SNEGSKA (reference sequence). CDR3 length: 15 amino acids. The J segment lost 4 bases and the V segment lost 2 bases, leaving 9 bases of the junction unmatched. CDR3: CSARLAEPGADTQYF. DNA of the CDR3: TGCAGTGCTAGACTAGCGGAACCTGGGGCAGATACGCAGTATTTT.

CDR3 amino acids: CASSFYPNRREQSNEQFF. The CDR3 DNA follows: TGCGCCAGCAGCTTCTACCCGAACAGGAGGGAGCAGAGTAATGAGCAGTTCTTC. The gene calls are TRBV5-1 and TRBJ2-1, with D maybe TRBD2 (6 bases). This CDR3 is built from 18 residues. Trimming took off 2 bases at V and 7 bases at J, with 25 bases between the two ends. The germline gives CDR1 SGHRS, CDR2 YFSETQ.

This clonotype occurred once. The chain employs TRBV5-1 and TRBJ2-5, with D unresolved. The CDR3 covers 13 residues. Germline V lookup: CDR1 SGHRS, CDR2 YFSETQ. The germline V and J ends were trimmed by 6 bases and 3 bases, with 12 bases remaining between them. CDR3 coding DNA: TGCGCCAGCATCTACGGGCCAGAAGAGACCCAGTACTTC. Translating gives CASIYGPEETQYF.

The V gene is TRBV7-8, the J gene TRBJ2-7, with 14 bases lining up with TRBD2. V trimming: 0 bases; J trimming: 4 bases; junction bases outside the gene matches: 2. The CDR3 is made up of 16 amino acids. Germline V gives CDR1 SGHVS, CDR2 FQNEAQ. The CDR3 DNA reads TGTGCCAGCAGCTTAGCGCGGACTAGCGGGAGGTACGAGCAGTACTTC. This translates into CASSLARTSGRYEQYF.

This clonotype came up a few times. The chain combines TRBV28 with TRBJ1-4; tentative D call: TRBD1 (6 bases). With 2 bases removed from V and 8 bases from J, the gap between germline ends came to 21 bases. Germline V gene lookup returns CDR1 MDHEN and CDR2 SYDVKM. The CDR3 is 17 amino acids. The CDR3 nucleotides read TGTGCCAGCAGTTTAGAATGGGTAGGGGGGGGAGAAGAAAAACTGTTTTTT. Protein: CASSLEWVGGGEEKLFF.

This clonotype was seen once. This chain connects TRBV3-1 to TRBJ2-1; 13 bases are a match to TRBD2. Per germline, CDR1 LGHDT and CDR2 YNNKEL (reference sequence). Trimming took 1 base from V and 5 from J; bases not matched to a gene: 5. This CDR3 is built from 17 residues. The CDR3 bases are TGTGCCAGCAGCCAAGGGACTAGCGGGAGAGGCCACAATGAGCAGTTCTTC. Its translation: CASSQGTSGRGHNEQFF.

This clonotype occurred a few times. The V call is TRBV20-1, the J call TRBJ1-4; the D gene is possibly TRBD1 (6 bases). The CDR3 totals 11 residues. Per germline, CDR1 DFQATT and CDR2 SNEGSKA (reference sequence). Trimming pared 6 bases from V and 14 bases from J, leaving 16 bases between. CDR3 bases: TGCAGTGCCTCCGGACAGACGGGTCTGTTTTTT. It translates to CSASGQTGLFF.

This clonotype was counted only a few times. The rearrangement uses TRBV11-2 and TRBJ1-6; 7 nucleotides agree with TRBD1. In germline, CDR1 is SGHAT, CDR2 FQNNGV. CDR3 length: 13 residues. Trimming took 5 bases from V and 10 from J; bases not matched to a gene: 5. The CDR3 sequence: CASSRGTVSPLHF. The DNA of the CDR3 is TGTGCCAGCAGCCGCGGGACAGTGTCACCCCTCCACTTT.